The 13 T cell receptor beta chains in this list originate from one sample, sequenced in a study of T cell repertoires in cytomegalovirus infection (dated by TCRdb to about 2019). Sequencing was performed on an Illumina HiSeq 1500. Using fastp at Q25 and MiXCR, TCRdb reprocessed the public reads and kept productive beta chains. Each CDR3 protein appears once, grouped with its most common genes and DNA. This sample holds around 120,000 distinct CDR3 sequences; roughly a quarter were observed only once. 34% of the sample lies in the top ten. What these receptors recognize is not known. The specimen was PBMCs, sequenced either directly or after in vitro stimulation (not recorded which). The receptor set was obtained from a human donor in good health (CMV status not recorded). Some clones in this sample may be carry-over from other donors' samples.

In its sample, this clonotype was seen many times. The chain joins TRBV4-1 to TRBJ1-1, with 7 bases fitting TRBD1. Germline V gives CDR1 MGHRA, CDR2 YSYEKL. This CDR3 contains 15 residues. Trimming removed 5 bases from V and 1 base from J; junction bases left unmatched: 7. The CDR3 reads CASSAQQGRNTEAFF. CDR3 coding DNA: TGCGCCAGCAGCGCGCAACAGGGGAGGAACACTGAAGCTTTCTTT.

This clonotype was seen many times. The V and J genes are TRBV7-3 and TRBJ2-3, with 8 positions matching TRBD2. CDR3 length: 16 residues. CDR1 SGHTA and CDR2 FQGTGA come from the germline V gene. The V and J ends lost 2 bases and 2 bases, in that order; junction bases with no gene match: 6. The CDR3 DNA follows: TGTGCCAGCAGCTTAGTACTAGCGGCGACCACAGATACGCAGTATTTT. Its protein is CASSLVLAATTDTQYF.

This clonotype was detected only a few times. This chain links TRBV28 with TRBJ1-2; maybe TRBD1 (5 bases). The length of the CDR3 is 13 residues. Germline V gene sequence: CDR1 MDHEN, CDR2 SYDVKM. The germline V and J ends were trimmed by 5 bases and 4 bases, with 11 bases remaining between them. This CDR3 reads CASSEGVGYGYTF. The CDR3 coding sequence is TGTGCCAGCAGTGAAGGGGTGGGCTATGGCTACACCTTC.

This chain connects TRBV15 to TRBJ2-1, with TRBD2 matching over 8 bases. Germline CDR1 LNHNV, CDR2 YYDKDF (reference sequence). Trimming took 5 bases from V and 2 from J; bases not matched to a gene: 8. The CDR3 runs 16 residues. For the CDR3, the DNA is TGTGCCACCAGCGCCCAGCCGGGACTAGCCTACAATGAGCAGTTCTTC. Its translation is CATSAQPGLAYNEQFF. The full variable domain, with the rest looked up from reference TRBV15 and TRBJ2-1, is DAMVIQNPRYQVTQFGKPVTLSCSQTLNHNVMYWYQQKSSQAPKLLFHYYDKDFNNEADTPDNFQSRRPNTSFCFLDIRSPGLGDTAMYLCATSAQPGLAYNEQFFGPGTRLTVL.

There are a few counts of this clonotype. The genes are TRBV11-2 and TRBJ2-1; D is perhaps TRBD2 (6 bases). CDR1 SGHAT and CDR2 FQNNGV come from the germline V gene. The CDR3 runs 14 residues. The V and J ends lost 4 bases and 6 bases respectively, with 13 bases between them. The CDR3 protein is CASSSFSTSNEQFF. The DNA for the CDR3 is TGTGCCAGCAGCTCTTTCTCGACTAGCAATGAGCAGTTCTTC.

This rearrangement joins TRBV28 to TRBJ2-2; 7 nucleotides agree with TRBD1. Germline CDR1 reads MDHEN; CDR2 reads SYDVKM. The CDR3 has 16 amino acids. Trimming at V came to 6 bases and at J to 3 bases, leaving 10 bases not matched to a gene. The CDR3 reads CASSVQRQGDTGELFF. The CDR3, as DNA: TGTGCCAGCAGCGTTCAAAGGCAGGGGGACACCGGGGAGCTGTTTTTT. The entire variable domain, with the rest obtained from reference TRBV28 and TRBJ2-2, is as follows: DVKVTQSSRYLVKRTGEKVFLECVQDMDHENMFWYRQDPGLGLRLIYFSYDVKMKEKGDIPEGYSVSREKKERFSLILESASTNQTSMYLCASSVQRQGDTGELFFGEGSRLTVL.

The J gene is TRBJ1-5, the V gene TRBV4-2; D is ambiguous. Germline lookup yields CDR1 LGHNA and CDR2 YNFKEQ. V lost 4 bases to trimming and J lost 2 bases, with 15 bases between them. The CDR3 is 16 amino acids. CDR3 bases: TGTGCCAGCAGCCCCGAGGAGACTCTGGGCAATCAGCCCCAGCATTTT. Its translation is CASSPEETLGNQPQHF.

This clonotype was seen a handful of times. The chain links TRBV6-1 to TRBJ2-5, with TRBD1 matching 7 bases. CDR1 and CDR2 (germline): MNHNS, SASEGT. Germline trimming cut 0 bases from V and 4 bases from J; bases unmatched to any gene: 5. The CDR3 runs to 15 residues. The CDR3 is CASSEAAGGRETQYF. Here the CDR3 DNA reads TGTGCCAGCAGTGAAGCGGCAGGGGGAAGAGAGACCCAGTACTTC.

The J gene is TRBJ2-5, the V gene TRBV7-2, with D possibly TRBD2 on 6 matching bases. The CDR3 is made up of 15 amino acids. The germline CDR1 and CDR2 sequences are SGHTA and FQGNSA. The V end lost 1 base, the J end lost 5 bases, and 14 bases lay between the germline ends. In nucleotides, the CDR3 is TGTGCCAGCAGCTTAGTTTTTCCCGCGGGGGAGACCCAGTACTTC. Translation gives CASSLVFPAGETQYF. The whole variable domain, remainder taken from reference TRBV7-2 and TRBJ2-5, is GAGVSQSPSNKVTEKGKDVELRCDPISGHTALYWYRQSLGQGLEFLIYFQGNSAPDKSGLPSDRFSAERTGGSVSTLTIQRTQQEDSAVYLCASSLVFPAGETQYFGPGTRLLVL.

The genes are TRBV20-1 and TRBJ2-3; 8 bases match TRBD2. CDR3 length: 15 residues. Germline V gene sequence: CDR1 DFQATT, CDR2 SNEGSKA (reference sequence). Losses at the gene ends were 6 bases for V and 0 bases for J; bases not matched to a gene: 8. The CDR3 protein is CSAGTSGPSTDTQYF. CDR3 nucleotides: TGCAGTGCGGGTACTAGCGGACCAAGCACAGATACGCAGTATTTT.

The chain recombines TRBV6-8 with TRBJ2-1; the match to TRBD2 covers 7 bases. The length of the CDR3 is 15 residues. Per germline, CDR1 MNHGY and CDR2 SAAAGT. V was pared by 0 bases and J by 5 bases, with 4 bases of the junction left unmatched. CDR3 DNA sequence: TGTGCCAGCAGTTACTCGCCTAGCGGCCACAATGAGCAGTTCTTC. Amino acids: CASSYSPSGHNEQFF.

The genes are TRBV30 and TRBJ2-2; 7 bases map to TRBD1. The CDR3 has 13 amino acids. V shed 0 bases, J shed 7 bases, and the junction held 2 bases outside the gene matches. Germline values: CDR1 GTSNPN, CDR2 SVGIG (reference sequence). Here the CDR3 DNA reads TGTGCCTGGAGTGTACAGGGGATCGGGGAGCTGTTTTTT. Protein: CAWSVQGIGELFF.

The rearrangement joins TRBV7-6 to TRBJ1-1; the match to TRBD1 covers 7 bases. The CDR3 runs to 16 residues. J was trimmed by 1 base and V by 5 bases; bases with no gene match: 10. CDR1 SGHVS and CDR2 FNYEAQ come from the germline V gene. The CDR3 nucleotides are TGTGCCAGCAGCGGACCCCTGGGACAGCAGAACACTGAAGCTTTCTTT. This sequence encodes CASSGPLGQQNTEAFF.